Sequencing of this T cell receptor beta chain was carried out in a study of control samples from healthy donors and cancer patients. The CDR3 spans 13 residues. Germline V gives CDR1 SGHRS, CDR2 YFSETQ. V lost 0 bases and J 5 bases, leaving 5 bases between the germline ends. Repertoires were generated with immunoSEQ multiplex PCR, while TCRdb's copy carries only in-frame clones and drops some. The profile shows about 100,000 clones, just over 90% of them singletons. Sequenced input: blood. The receptor was isolated from a man aged 18 to 30 in good health. The chain employs TRBV5-1 and TRBJ2-2; D uncertain. The chain's CDR3 is CASSLGWTGELFF. The CDR3 coding sequence is TGCGCCAGCAGCTTGGGCTGGACCGGGGAGCTGTTTTTT.